The 22 T cell receptor beta chains in this list originate from one sample, sequenced in a study of Graves' ophthalmopathy and Graves' hyperthyroidism. RNA transcripts yielded amplified TCR beta CDR3 regions. In the first round, RT-PCR was carried out with HTBI primers, and a multiplex PCR formed the second round. One entry per CDR3 protein results from TCRdb running MiXCR on the multiplex PCR reads. The sample has roughly 1.1 million distinct CDR3 sequences; 36% are singletons. Specimen: peripheral blood or thyroid tissue (not recorded which). These receptors were obtained from an adult man with Graves' hyperthyroidism.

The chain has TRBV7-9 and TRBJ1-4; D gene uncertain. The germline V gene encodes CDR1 SEHNR and CDR2 FQNEAQ (reference sequence). The V end lost 9 bases, the J end lost 6 bases, and 17 bases lay between the germline ends. CDR3 length: 14 amino acids. Here the CDR3 DNA reads TGTGCCAGTACGGCCGGACCCGGGGATGAAAAACTGTTTTTT. Its translation: CASTAGPGDEKLFF.

This clonotype was seen a handful of times. The J gene is TRBJ1-2, the V gene TRBV9; possibly TRBD1 for D (5 bases). Germline CDR1 reads SGDLS; CDR2 reads YYNGEE. The CDR3 has 15 amino acids. V was trimmed by 0 bases and J by 1 base, leaving 10 bases between them. CDR3 region: CASSVGGTDNYGYTF. CDR3 in DNA: TGTGCCAGCAGCGTAGGAGGGACCGATAACTATGGCTACACCTTC. The variable domain in full, completed from reference TRBV9 and TRBJ1-2, reads DSGVTQTPKHLITATGQRVTLRCSPRSGDLSVYWYQQSLDQGLQFLIQYYNGEERAKGNILERFSAQQFPDLHSELNLSSLELGDSALYFCASSVGGTDNYGYTFGSGTRLTVV.

This clonotype appeared many times. J is TRBJ1-1 and V is TRBV7-8, with 8 nucleotides matching TRBD1. J was trimmed by 3 bases and V by 5 bases; bases with no gene match: 8. Germline CDR1 is SGHVS and CDR2 is FQNEAQ. The CDR3 spans 15 residues. The CDR3 DNA follows: TGTGCCAGCAGCATAAGCAGGACAGGGTACACTGAAGCTTTCTTT. Its translation is CASSISRTGYTEAFF.

This clonotype came up many times. The V gene is TRBV25-1, the J gene TRBJ2-7, with D unclear. CDR3 length equals 16 residues. The germline V and J ends were trimmed by 1 base and 5 bases, with 18 bases remaining between them. CDR1 is MGHDK and CDR2 is SYGVNS in the germline V gene. The CDR3 loop is CASSESVGVVGHEQYF. The CDR3 bases are TGTGCCAGCAGTGAATCTGTCGGAGTAGTAGGGCACGAGCAGTACTTC.

The rearrangement links TRBV7-2 to TRBJ2-7; no firm D call. Germline CDR1 reads SGHTA; CDR2 reads FQGNSA. V was clipped by 2 bases and J by 6 bases, with 14 bases between them. The CDR3 covers 14 residues. The DNA of the CDR3 is TGTGCCAGCAGCTTAAGTGGTCTTTCTGGCGAGCAGTACTTC. It specifies CASSLSGLSGEQYF.

This clonotype was counted a single time. An end of the junction differs from the germline gene, which may be a read error. The gene calls are TRBV7-9 and TRBJ1-6; 11 positions agree with TRBD1. This CDR3 has 13 residues. Germline lookup yields CDR1 SEHNR and CDR2 FQNEAQ (reference sequence). The DNA of the CDR3 is TGTGCCAGCAGCCCAGGACAGGGGGCGAACGCGCAATTT. This translates into CASSPGQGANAQF.

This clonotype has only a few counts. The J gene is TRBJ2-5, the V gene TRBV24-1, with 7 nucleotides matching TRBD2. Germline V gene data show CDR1 as KGHDR and CDR2 as SFDVKD. Trimming cost V 9 bases and J 1 base; bases outside gene matches: 1. The CDR3 is 12 residues long. The CDR3, as DNA: TGTGCCACCGGGGGGGTCCAAGAGACCCAGTACTTC. Protein: CATGGVQETQYF.

At least ten counts were recorded for this clonotype. The V and J genes are TRBV7-8 and TRBJ1-4; D is perhaps TRBD1 (5 bases). The CDR3 is 15 amino acids. The V gene's germline CDR1 is SGHVS and CDR2 FQNEAQ. V lost 0 bases, J lost 1 base, and 6 bases lay in between. CDR3 residues: CASSLAGGTNEKLFF. Here the CDR3 DNA reads TGTGCCAGCAGCTTAGCGGGGGGAACTAATGAAAAACTGTTTTTT.

This clonotype was counted ten times or more. The chain links TRBV29-1 to TRBJ1-2; D ambiguous. This CDR3 contains 12 residues. Deletions cut 3 bases from V and 4 bases from J, with 9 bases between. Germline V CDR1 and CDR2: SQVTM, ANQGSEA. The CDR3 sequence is CSVDGIAYGYTF. As DNA, the CDR3 is TGCAGCGTTGACGGTATCGCCTATGGCTACACCTTC.

The J gene is TRBJ1-1, the V gene TRBV7-9; D not resolved. CDR3 size: 13 residues. Germline V gene lookup returns CDR1 SEHNR and CDR2 FQNEAQ (reference sequence). Trimming took off 4 bases at V and 8 bases at J, with 14 bases between the two ends. This CDR3 is CASSYPPPGEAFF. CDR3 coding DNA: TGTGCCAGCAGCTACCCGCCCCCTGGCGAAGCTTTCTTT.

The chain combines TRBV15 with TRBJ2-7; D not certain. Germline V CDR1 and CDR2: LNHNV, YYDKDF (reference sequence). Trimming stripped 3 bases from V and 3 bases from J, with 18 bases between. The CDR3 totals 16 residues. CDR3 residues: CATSSALGGLYYEQYF. CDR3 bases: TGTGCCACCAGCAGCGCGCTGGGTGGCTTATACTACGAGCAGTACTTC.

The rearrangement links TRBV4-1 to TRBJ2-7; D not certain. In germline, CDR1 is MGHRA, CDR2 YSYEKL. The V end was cut by 0 bases, the J end by 5 bases, with 8 bases between. The CDR3 totals 13 residues. CDR3 nucleotide sequence: TGCGCCAGCAGCCAAGAAGGGTTTGACGAGCAGTACTTC. Its translation: CASSQEGFDEQYF.

The chain is built from TRBV10-3 and TRBJ2-7; a possible D gene is TRBD1 (6 bases). V was trimmed by 5 bases and J by 7 bases, leaving 18 bases between them. CDR1 is ENHRY and CDR2 is SYGVKD in the germline V gene. The CDR3 is 14 residues long. CDR3 nucleotide sequence: TGTGCCATCAGTTCCGGGACACCCTCGTGGGAGCAGTACTTC. It encodes CAISSGTPSWEQYF.

The J gene is TRBJ1-2, the V gene TRBV15; TRBD1 might be the D (6 bases). CDR3 length equals 14 residues. V lost 8 bases to trimming and J lost 2 bases, with 15 bases between them. CDR1 and CDR2 (germline): LNHNV, YYDKDF (reference sequence). The CDR3 loop reads CATGGPTGNYGYTF. CDR3 coding DNA: TGTGCCACCGGGGGGCCAACAGGGAACTATGGCTACACCTTC.

The rearrangement joins TRBV2 to TRBJ1-1; D not certain. V lost 8 bases, J lost 3 bases, and 10 bases lay in between. Germline V gene lookup returns CDR1 SNHLY and CDR2 FYNNEI. The CDR3 covers 12 residues. The CDR3 region has the DNA TGTGCCAGCTCCGGGCCAGACACTGAAGCTTTCTTT. This sequence encodes CASSGPDTEAFF.

Many counts were recorded for this clonotype. V usage is TRBV7-3 and J usage is TRBJ1-5; D not resolved. Germline V CDR1 and CDR2: SGHTA, FQGTGA. This CDR3 comprises 14 residues. V gave up 4 bases and J gave up 2 bases, with 9 bases separating them. CDR3 nucleotide sequence: TGTGCCAGCAGCTGGGCTGGGGGCAATCAGCCCCAGCATTTT. This gives the protein CASSWAGGNQPQHF.

The table lists this clonotype with a count of one. V and J are TRBV24-1 and TRBJ2-2, with 8 bases aligning to TRBD1. Germline CDR1 and CDR2: KGHDR and SFDVKD. This CDR3 comprises 16 residues. Losses at the gene ends were 0 bases for V and 3 bases for J; bases not matched to a gene: 2. In nucleotides, the CDR3 is TGTGCCACCAGTGATTTGGGACAGGGAGACACCGGGGAGCTGTTTTTT. It specifies CATSDLGQGDTGELFF.

The V call is TRBV25-1, the J call TRBJ1-2; D is uncertain. The CDR3 runs 13 residues. From germline, CDR1 is MGHDK and CDR2 SYGVNS. V gave up 10 bases and J gave up 2 bases, with 14 bases separating them. The chain's CDR3 is CATQAPANYGYTF. The CDR3, as DNA: TGTGCCACCCAAGCGCCGGCGAACTATGGCTACACCTTC.

This clonotype was detected many times. The V and J genes are TRBV5-1 and TRBJ1-2; D gene ambiguous. Germline values: CDR1 SGHRS, CDR2 YFSETQ. This CDR3 spans 16 amino acids. V was shortened by 2 bases and J by 2 bases, with 16 bases between the two germline ends. The CDR3 sequence is CASSFISTDRNYGYTF. For the CDR3, the DNA is TGCGCCAGCAGCTTCATTTCTACCGACCGCAACTATGGCTACACCTTC.

This clonotype occurred a few times. This chain uses TRBV29-1 with TRBJ1-4; D unclear. This CDR3 is 11 amino acids long. CDR1 and CDR2 from the germline V gene are SQVTM and ANQGSEA. The V end was cut by 5 bases, the J end by 4 bases, with 5 bases between. In nucleotides, the CDR3 is TGCAGCGTTCTTCTTAATGAAAAACTGTTTTTT. It specifies CSVLLNEKLFF.

This clonotype was counted many times. The chain recombines TRBV11-1 with TRBJ2-7; 12 bases map to TRBD2. V lost 5 bases, J lost 5 bases, and 7 bases stayed unmatched. This CDR3 has 15 residues. Germline-derived CDR1 and CDR2 are SGHAT and FQDESV (reference sequence). CDR3 protein: CASSDSSGRADEQYF. As DNA, the CDR3 is TGTGCCAGCAGCGACTCTAGCGGGAGGGCCGACGAGCAGTACTTC.

This clonotype was detected a few times. This sequence joins TRBV12-3 or TRBV12-4 and TRBJ2-2; 7 bases are shared with TRBD1. V lost 8 bases, J lost 3 bases, and 9 bases stayed unmatched. This CDR3 has 15 residues. The CDR3 DNA sequence: TGTGCCAGCGGCTCTCCGGGACAGTACACCGGGGAGCTGTTTTTT. It translates to CASGSPGQYTGELFF.